Listed below are T cell receptor beta chains from one sample, sequenced in a study of identifying expanded T cells in peripheral blood. TCRdb's copy holds only in-frame clones and misses some; the assay was immunoSEQ multiplex PCR. Among some 76,000 clones listed, roughly 88% were seen once. The sample was blood. The receptors derive from a person between 18 and 70 years old in good health. Both conserved end residues are part of each CDR3.

cdr3_aa	v_call	j_call
CASGTFTEAFF	TRBV19	TRBJ1-1
CAISDPRDREQYF	TRBV10-3	TRBJ2-7
CASSQDLRNTEAFF	TRBV4-3	TRBJ1-1
CASSSLYGYTF	TRBV6-5	TRBJ1-2
CASKGPYERYF	TRBV28	TRBJ2-7
CASSQISGTGIWQFF	TRBV4-3	TRBJ2-1
CASSSGQGDYGYTF	TRBV7-8	TRBJ1-2
CASSGTDPPQQYF	TRBV7-9	TRBJ2-7
CASSYPGVLGGELFF	TRBV28	TRBJ2-2
CASSDGQGKSDGNIQYF	TRBV7-9	TRBJ2-4
CASSDAYNSPLHF	TRBV2	TRBJ1-6
CASKKRQALTGNTIYF	TRBV21-1	TRBJ1-3
CASSLQLAGGTQYF	TRBV13	TRBJ2-3
CASSLDSPDEQFF	TRBV5-4	TRBJ2-1
CASSSDSAGQKLFF	TRBV28	TRBJ1-4
CASSLVVSGGHNEQFF	TRBV5-6	TRBJ2-1
CASSLRDEKLFF	TRBV28	TRBJ1-4
CASSKKTGRYTGELFF	TRBV4-3	TRBJ2-2
CASGTGSQQYF	TRBV14	TRBJ2-7
CASSFDLTSTDTQYF	TRBV7-2	TRBJ2-3
CASSAATSGRYNEQFF	TRBV19	TRBJ2-1
CASKKGVNTDTQYF	TRBV4-1	TRBJ2-3
CASSQGPSGEYEQFF	TRBV4-3	TRBJ2-1
CASSGGGFDYTF	TRBV18	TRBJ1-2
CASSVGTGGYEQYF	TRBV7-2	TRBJ2-7
CASNIRDSSYEQYF	TRBV6-1	TRBJ2-7
CASSPKTPGVTGANVLTF	TRBV7-3	TRBJ2-6
CASSGGQGVSPLHF	TRBV9	TRBJ1-6
CASSLVGGNLYGYTF	TRBV7-8	TRBJ1-2
CASSVRGGYPYEQYF	TRBV9	TRBJ2-7
CASSWAGGTDTQYF	TRBV7-3	TRBJ2-3
CATSREDTEAFF	TRBV15	TRBJ1-1
CASSLGLRGEQYF	TRBV7-3	TRBJ2-7
CASSDSAGRNEKLFF	TRBV2	TRBJ1-4
CSALRETQYF	TRBV20-1	TRBJ2-5
CASSVDYNEQFF	TRBV9	TRBJ2-1
CASSPDRAAMVQYF	TRBV7-2	TRBJ2-3
CASSAGSSYNEQFF	TRBV5-1	TRBJ2-1
CASSTSSGAYEQYF	TRBV28	TRBJ2-7
CASSPTGTNEQYF	TRBV11-2	TRBJ2-7
CASSQDDGAVFYYGYTF	TRBV4-1	TRBJ1-2
CASSIKGVTILNQPQHF	TRBV19	TRBJ1-5
CSVVASDTQYF	TRBV29-1	TRBJ2-3
CASSQADRASTNEKLFF	TRBV4-1	TRBJ1-4
CASSSVAEQYF	TRBV11-2	TRBJ2-7
CASGLVPGDGYGYTF	TRBV12-5	TRBJ1-2
CASSPGTGPYEQYF	TRBV19	TRBJ2-7
CSARQQGASVNEQFF	TRBV29-1	TRBJ2-1
CASSLGRELFF	TRBV5-1	TRBJ2-2
CASSPQTGNYGYTF	TRBV7-2	TRBJ1-2
CASSLGAGVQETQYF	TRBV7-2	TRBJ2-5
CASSVDRGASTDTQYF	TRBV7-6	TRBJ2-3
CASSGLTAYPDTQYF	TRBV25-1	TRBJ2-3
CASTSTGSYEQYF	TRBV2	TRBJ2-7
CASSQDREETQYF	TRBV4-3	TRBJ2-5
CASSSSGGAWETQYF	TRBV7-2	TRBJ2-5
CASSLTAQETQYF	TRBV5-6	TRBJ2-5
CATSREAPGAGGYEQYF	TRBV15	TRBJ2-7
CASSVHTGAETQYF	TRBV25-1	TRBJ2-5
CASSLLAFQYF	TRBV7-2	TRBJ2-5